These T cell receptor beta chains were read from a single sample in a study of T-cell reconstitution after alpha-beta-depleted transplantation in children. TCRdb redid the calling of the PCR reads with MiXCR, one entry per CDR3 protein. The sample contains 500,000 or so distinct CDR3 sequences, 30% to 35% of which appear only once. Source: PBMCs from the stem cell graft donor, taken from the stem cell graft. All receptors come from a human donor who donated a stem cell graft to a child with aplastic anemia. Each CDR3 is given with its conserved first and last residue. Fields, in order: D gene, J gene, clone size, V gene, CDR3 DNA, CDR3 protein. D genes are given only for firm matches. The listing skips clone size in some rows; elsewhere it reads once, few, many or a size class.

NA | TRBJ2-1 | NA | TRBV11-3 | TGTGCCAGCAGCTACCGTAAGATGCATGAGCAGTTCTTC | CASSYRKMHEQFF
TRBD1 | TRBJ2-5 | few | TRBV5-4 | TGTGCCAGCAGCATTGACAGGGGGGCTCAAGAGACCCAGTACTTC | CASSIDRGAQETQYF
TRBD1 | TRBJ2-1 | NA | TRBV7-2 | TGTGCCAGCAGCCGGACCGGGACAGCCTACAATGAGCAGTTCTTC | CASSRTGTAYNEQFF
NA | TRBJ2-5 | NA | TRBV3-1 | TGTGCCAGCAGCTGGCGGACAGCCCAAGAGACCCAGTACTTC | CASSWRTAQETQYF
TRBD2 | TRBJ2-1 | NA | TRBV6-2/TRBV6-3 | TGTGCCAGCAGTTACCAACGGCTAGCGGGAACCCAGGGGTACAATGAGCAGTTCTTC | CASSYQRLAGTQGYNEQFF
NA | TRBJ1-5 | once | TRBV6-5 | TGTGCCAGCAGTTTATCAGCCCGTAATCAGCCCCAGCATTTT | CASSLSARNQPQHF
NA | TRBJ2-7 | few | TRBV7-2 | TGTGCCAGCAGTTTAAGACCCTCCGGGACTCTGATACACGAGCAGTACTTC | CASSLRPSGTLIHEQYF
NA | TRBJ1-2 | NA | TRBV7-2 | TGTGCCAGCAGCCTACAGGAAAACTATGGCTACACCTTC | CASSLQENYGYTF
TRBD1 | TRBJ2-7 | NA | TRBV30 | TGTGCCTCTGGTCAGGGGGCTTCCTACGAGCAGTACTTC | CASGQGASYEQYF
NA | TRBJ1-2 | NA | TRBV29-1 | TGCAGCGTTGAAGATCGAGGAGGGGCGAACTATGGCTACACCTTC | CSVEDRGGANYGYTF
TRBD1 | TRBJ2-3 | few | TRBV4-1 | TGCGCCAGCAGCCAAGGACAGGGAATCACAGATACGCAGTATTTT | CASSQGQGITDTQYF
NA | TRBJ2-1 | NA | TRBV5-6 | TGTGCCAGCAGGGGCCTTAGCGGAGCCTACAATGAGCAGTTCTTC | CASRGLSGAYNEQFF
NA | TRBJ1-5 | many | TRBV12-3/TRBV12-4 | TGTGCCAGCAGTTTGAGGGGTAGCAATCAGCCCCAGCATTTT | CASSLRGSNQPQHF
NA | TRBJ1-2 | NA | TRBV30 | TGTGCCTGGGGGGGGAGGGTGATGAACTATGGCTACACCTTC | CAWGGRVMNYGYTF
TRBD1 | TRBJ2-7 | few | TRBV29-1 | TGCAGCGCCACTCCCCGGGACAGGGTCGAGCAGTACTTC | CSATPRDRVEQYF
NA | TRBJ2-1 | NA | TRBV7-2 | TGTGCCAGCAGCTTAGGGGTGGGTAACAATGAGCAGTTCTTC | CASSLGVGNNEQFF
TRBD1 | TRBJ2-3 | NA | TRBV18 | TGTGCCAGCTCACCACCAAGACCGGGACAGGGTGTTACAGATACGCAGTATTTT | CASSPPRPGQGVTDTQYF
NA | TRBJ2-2 | NA | TRBV28 | TGTGCCAGCCGCGAGGGCGGGGAGCTGTTTTTT | CASREGGELFF
TRBD1 | TRBJ1-5 | NA | TRBV9 | TGTGCCAGCAGCCCCTCGGCCAGGGGGCGAGATCAGCCCCAGCATTTT | CASSPSARGRDQPQHF
NA | TRBJ1-5 | many | TRBV20-1 | TGCAGTGCTAGAGATCCTGGGGCTGCCGGCTATAGCAATCAGCCCCAGCATTTT | CSARDPGAAGYSNQPQHF
NA | TRBJ2-1 | few | TRBV29-1 | TGCAGCGTTGAGATCCTAGACAATGAGCAGTTCTTC | CSVEILDNEQFF
NA | TRBJ1-1 | few | TRBV4-3 | TGCGCCAGCAGCCAAGATACTAGGACTGAAGCTTTCTTT | CASSQDTRTEAFF
NA | TRBJ1-3 | few | TRBV12-3/TRBV12-4 | TGTGCCAGCAGTTTCGGGACTTCTGGAAACACCATATATTTT | CASSFGTSGNTIYF
TRBD2 | TRBJ2-1 | NA | TRBV6-1 | TGTGCCAGCAGTTCGAAGCGGGAGGGGCCCAATGAGCAGTTCTTC | CASSSKREGPNEQFF
NA | TRBJ1-5 | NA | TRBV7-2 | TGTGCCAGCAGCCTTAGTAGGGCCGCGATTCAGCCCCAGCATTTT | CASSLSRAAIQPQHF
NA | TRBJ1-6 | NA | TRBV7-2 | TGTGCCAGCAGCTTAGTCCTCCAGAGGGAGGGATATTCACCCCTCCACTTT | CASSLVLQREGYSPLHF
NA | TRBJ2-5 | few | TRBV7-2 | TGTGCCAGCAGATCTGGGGGAGGAGAGACCCAGTACTTC | CASRSGGGETQYF
TRBD1 | TRBJ2-7 | NA | TRBV25-1 | TGTGCCAGCAGTGATGTGAGGGGGCTCCCCGCGGAGCAGTACTTC | CASSDVRGLPAEQYF
NA | TRBJ2-1 | NA | TRBV7-2 | TGTGCCAGCAGCTATGTTCTGAGCGGGCACAATGAGCAGTTCTTC | CASSYVLSGHNEQFF
TRBD2 | TRBJ2-7 | NA | TRBV4-2 | TGTGCCAGCAGCCAAGTAGGCGGGAGGAGTCCCTACGAGCAGTACTTC | CASSQVGGRSPYEQYF
NA | TRBJ1-1 | NA | TRBV6-1 | TGTGCCAGCAGTGGGGGAAAGACCGCGAACACTGAAGCTTTCTTT | CASSGGKTANTEAFF
NA | TRBJ2-3 | NA | TRBV11-3 | TGTGCCAGCAGCTTACGGGGGACGGAGTACACAGATACGCAGTATTTT | CASSLRGTEYTDTQYF
NA | TRBJ2-7 | NA | TRBV11-2 | TGTGCCAGCAGCCCGGGACCACTAAGGACCTACGAGCAGTACTTC | CASSPGPLRTYEQYF
TRBD1 | TRBJ2-1 | NA | TRBV10-3 | TGTGCCATCAGTGCGGGACAGGGATTTGGGAATGAGCAGTTCTTC | CAISAGQGFGNEQFF
NA | TRBJ2-6 | few | TRBV12-3/TRBV12-4 | TGTGCCAGCAGTTTAAACAGGGCTGGGGCCAACGTCCTGACTTTC | CASSLNRAGANVLTF
NA | TRBJ2-1 | NA | TRBV5-1 | TGCGCCAGCAGCTTGGCGGGACCGCACTACAATGAGCAGTTCTTC | CASSLAGPHYNEQFF
TRBD1 | TRBJ1-2 | NA | TRBV7-8 | TGTGCCAGCAGCGAAGGACAGGGATTCGCGGCGGGCAACTATGGCTACACCTTC | CASSEGQGFAAGNYGYTF
TRBD1 | TRBJ1-4 | NA | TRBV7-9 | TGTGCCAGCAGTTCTAGAGGGACAGGGTATAATGAAAAACTGTTTTTT | CASSSRGTGYNEKLFF
TRBD2 | TRBJ2-1 | few | TRBV24-1 | TGTGCCACCAGTGGGACGCATGGGACTAGCGGGACCAATGAGCAGTTCTTC | CATSGTHGTSGTNEQFF
TRBD2 | TRBJ2-3 | NA | TRBV24-1 | TGTGCCACCAGTGATTTTATGGGGGGGATGGATACGCAGTATTTT | CATSDFMGGMDTQYF
TRBD2 | TRBJ2-1 | few | TRBV29-1 | TGCAGCGTGGGACTCAGCGGGAGGTACAATGAGCAGTTCTTC | CSVGLSGRYNEQFF
NA | TRBJ2-3 | NA | TRBV19 | TGTGCCAGTAGGCGGGAAGTGGCCACAGATACGCAGTATTTT | CASRREVATDTQYF
NA | TRBJ2-3 | NA | TRBV7-2 | TGTGCCAGCAGCTCCAGTACCACCAAGGCGGATACGCAGTATTTT | CASSSSTTKADTQYF
TRBD1 | TRBJ2-2 | NA | TRBV29-1 | TGCAGCGTGTCAGGACAGGGCCTCCCCGGGGAGCTGTTTTTT | CSVSGQGLPGELFF
NA | TRBJ1-4 | NA | TRBV20-1 | TGCAGTGCTAGAGATAATTCGGGGGCGGGTGAAAAACTGTTTTTT | CSARDNSGAGEKLFF
NA | TRBJ1-5 | NA | TRBV7-9 | TGTGCCAGCAGCCAGACACTGACAGATAGCAATCAGCCCCAGCATTTT | CASSQTLTDSNQPQHF
NA | TRBJ2-1 | NA | TRBV6-2/TRBV6-3 | TGTGCCAGCAGTCAGGGGGGTGCCGGCGGCAATGAGCAGTTCTTC | CASSQGGAGGNEQFF
NA | TRBJ1-1 | few | TRBV7-2 | TGTGCCAGCAGCTTAGCGGCGCAGGGAGGGACTGAAGCTTTCTTT | CASSLAAQGGTEAFF
NA | TRBJ2-5 | many | TRBV2 | TGTGCCAGCAGCCGGGACAACCAAGAGACCCAGTACTTC | CASSRDNQETQYF
NA | TRBJ2-3 | NA | TRBV29-1 | TGCAGCGTCGAAACTAGGACCGGGGGTGCCGCAGATACGCAGTATTTT | CSVETRTGGAADTQYF
TRBD2 | TRBJ2-1 | NA | TRBV5-6 | TGTGCCAGCAGCTTTCTGTATGCGGGAGGGTCCAATGAGCAGTTCTTC | CASSFLYAGGSNEQFF
TRBD1 | TRBJ1-1 | NA | TRBV7-2 | TGTGCCAGCAGGCCTACCGGGACAGTGAACACTGAAGCTTTCTTT | CASRPTGTVNTEAFF
NA | TRBJ1-1 | few | TRBV6-4 | TGTGCCAGCACCGCCAGCCCGGGGAACACTGAAGCTTTCTTT | CASTASPGNTEAFF
NA | TRBJ2-2 | NA | TRBV11-2 | TGTGCCAGCAGCCGGGTTGTTTACCGGGAGCTGTTTTTT | CASSRVVYRELFF
NA | TRBJ1-6 | once | TRBV27 | TGTGCCAGCACCGCCGGTTGGGGTTCACCCCTCCACTTT | CASTAGWGSPLHF
NA | TRBJ1-6 | NA | TRBV6-4 | TGTGCCAGCAGTGACCAGGGTGGCTCACCCCTCCACTTT | CASSDQGGSPLHF
NA | TRBJ1-5 | few | TRBV20-1 | TGCAGTGCTAGGTCCGGAGGGGGTATTGTAAGCAATCAGCCCCAGCATTTT | CSARSGGGIVSNQPQHF
TRBD1 | TRBJ1-2 | NA | TRBV20-1 | TGCAGTGCTAGAGATCTCACAGGGGTAGAAGATGGCTACACCTTC | CSARDLTGVEDGYTF
NA | TRBJ1-2 | few | TRBV7-9 | TGTGCCAGCACCGGGGACCGAAAGCTCTATGGCTACACCTTC | CASTGDRKLYGYTF